Given below is one T cell receptor beta chain in context. Its antigen is still unknown. This sample was included in a study of blood T cells in healthy people across ages. It was with a sample-barcoded 5' primer and a J-beta primer mix that a second PCR of roughly 7 to 12 cycles was run. Tagging of each cDNA molecule was performed by a template-switch adaptor with 12 random nucleotides. Via MiXCR, TCRdb re-called the 5' RACE reads, giving one row per CDR3 protein. The table records 1.5 million to 2 million distinct CDR3 sequences, roughly 30% of them present only once. Study-wide results and limits: The donors' CMV status was not determined, possibly confounding changes in expanded clonotypes. Researchers deemed the diversity estimates from one million T cells underestimates. Age advanced and TCR beta diversity per million T cells fell, roughly linearly.

The V gene's germline CDR1 is MNHEY and CDR2 SMNVEV (reference sequence). This CDR3 region has 16 residues. V was cut by 3 bases and J by 2 bases, with 16 bases left in between. The sequenced sample consisted of blood. The chain joins TRBV27 to TRBJ1-2; D is possibly TRBD1 (5 bases). This clonotype was obtained from a woman in her twenties or thirties in good health. The DNA for the CDR3 is TGTGCCAGCAGTTTCTACCGGGACGTCGGGAACTATGGCTACACCTTC. Amino acid sequence: CASSFYRDVGNYGYTF.